This T cell receptor (beta chain) came from a study of T cell responses to AZD1222 COVID-19 vaccine. This table comes from immunoSEQ multiplex PCR, and its TCRdb copy is limited to in-frame clones, with some not included. The sample lists 90,000 to 150,000 clones; 86% were seen once. Trimming took 2 bases from V and 1 from J; bases not matched to a gene: 14. The CDR3 has 19 amino acids. Germline V CDR1 and CDR2: LGHDT, YNNKEL (reference sequence). This rearrangement joins TRBV3-1 (or the pseudogene TRBV3-2) to TRBJ1-5; 7 nucleotides line up with TRBD1. The receptor was derived from an adult who received the AZD1222 COVID-19 vaccine. This specimen consisted of peripheral blood, obtained 28 days after the second AZD1222 dose. The CDR3 reads CASSQPSDRDGGSNQPQHF. In DNA, the CDR3 is TGTGCCAGCAGCCAACCTAGCGACAGGGACGGTGGGAGCAATCAGCCCCAGCATTTT.